The source of this T cell receptor beta chain is a study of T cell responses to AZD1222 COVID-19 vaccine. The CDR3 length is 14 residues. CDR1 is SGHAT, CDR2 FQNNGV, per germline. V shed 8 bases and J 2 bases; nucleotides not matched to a gene: 8. The table came from immunoSEQ multiplex PCR; TCRdb's copy has only in-frame clones and leaves some out. The sample lists about 130,000 clones, more than 90% occurring once. Investigators merged groups given second doses at roughly 4 or roughly 12 weeks. Concerning this clone itself: As yet, its antigen is unknown.

Notes on the study in general: Spike-specific TCR depth and breadth grew after two AZD1222 doses. Females made up more of the donors, who were largely white British, and clonal diversity may have come out too low. The repertoires were collected only after the peak T cell response.

The source was peripheral blood, collected 28 days after the second AZD1222 dose. The origin of this receptor is an adult who received the AZD1222 COVID-19 vaccine. The chain combines TRBV11-2 with TRBJ2-7; 8 nucleotides match TRBD1. CDR3 DNA sequence: TGTGCCAGCCAACGGGACAGGAGTGCCTACGAGCAGTACTTC. This sequence encodes CASQRDRSAYEQYF. The entire variable domain, with the rest obtained from reference TRBV11-2 and TRBJ2-7, is as follows: EAGVAQSPRYKIIEKRQSVAFWCNPISGHATLYWYQQILGQGPKLLIQFQNNGVVDDSQLPKDRFSAERLKGVDSTLKIQPAKLEDSAVYLCASQRDRSAYEQYFGPGTRLTVT.